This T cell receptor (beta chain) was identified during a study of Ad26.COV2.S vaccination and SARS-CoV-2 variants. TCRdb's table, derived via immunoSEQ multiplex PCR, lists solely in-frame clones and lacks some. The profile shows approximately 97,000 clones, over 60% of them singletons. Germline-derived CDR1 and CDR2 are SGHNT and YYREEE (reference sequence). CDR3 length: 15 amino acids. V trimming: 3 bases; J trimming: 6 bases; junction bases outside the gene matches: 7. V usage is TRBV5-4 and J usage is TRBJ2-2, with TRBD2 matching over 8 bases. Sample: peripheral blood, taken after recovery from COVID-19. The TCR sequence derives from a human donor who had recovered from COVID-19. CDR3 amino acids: CASSSVAGPPGELFF. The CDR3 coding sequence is TGTGCCAGCAGCTCCGTAGCGGGACCACCCGGGGAGCTGTTTTTT.